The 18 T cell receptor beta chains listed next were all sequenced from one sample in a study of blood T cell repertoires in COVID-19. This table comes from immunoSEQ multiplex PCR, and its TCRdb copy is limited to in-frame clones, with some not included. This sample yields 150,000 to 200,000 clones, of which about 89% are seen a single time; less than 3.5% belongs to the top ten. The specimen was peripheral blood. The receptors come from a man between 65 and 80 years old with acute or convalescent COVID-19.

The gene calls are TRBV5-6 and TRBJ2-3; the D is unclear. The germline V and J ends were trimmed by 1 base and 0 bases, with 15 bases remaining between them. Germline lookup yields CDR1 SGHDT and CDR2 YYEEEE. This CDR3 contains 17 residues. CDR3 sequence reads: CASSLLAATPSTDTQYF. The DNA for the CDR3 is TGTGCCAGCAGCTTGTTAGCCGCGACGCCAAGCACAGATACGCAGTATTTT.

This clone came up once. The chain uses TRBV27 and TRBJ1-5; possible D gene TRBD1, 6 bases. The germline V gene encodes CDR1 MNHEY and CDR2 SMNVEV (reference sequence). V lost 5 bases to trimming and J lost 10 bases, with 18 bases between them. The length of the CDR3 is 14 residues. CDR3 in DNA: TGTGCCAGCAGTCCCGGGGGGGGAGGGGGTCCCCAGCATTTT. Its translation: CASSPGGGGGPQHF.

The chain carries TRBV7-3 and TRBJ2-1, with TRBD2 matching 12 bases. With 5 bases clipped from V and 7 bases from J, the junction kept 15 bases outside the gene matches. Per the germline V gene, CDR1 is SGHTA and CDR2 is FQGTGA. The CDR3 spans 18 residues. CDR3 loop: CASSRLAGDSQRKNEQFF. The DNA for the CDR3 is TGTGCCAGCAGCCGACTAGCGGGAGATAGTCAAAGAAAAAATGAGCAGTTCTTC.

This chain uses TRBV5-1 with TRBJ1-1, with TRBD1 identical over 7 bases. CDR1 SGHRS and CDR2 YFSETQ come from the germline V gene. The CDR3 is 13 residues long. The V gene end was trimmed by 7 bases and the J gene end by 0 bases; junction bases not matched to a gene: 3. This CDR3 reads CASAGQLNTEAFF. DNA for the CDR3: TGCGCCAGCGCGGGACAGTTGAACACTGAAGCTTTCTTT.

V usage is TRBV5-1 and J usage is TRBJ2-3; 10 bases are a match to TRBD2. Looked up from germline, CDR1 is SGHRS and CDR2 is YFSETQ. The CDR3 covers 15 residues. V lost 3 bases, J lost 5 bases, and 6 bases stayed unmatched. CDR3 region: CASSSASGSGDTQYF. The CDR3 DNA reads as TGCGCCAGCAGCTCAGCTAGCGGGAGTGGAGATACGCAGTATTTT.

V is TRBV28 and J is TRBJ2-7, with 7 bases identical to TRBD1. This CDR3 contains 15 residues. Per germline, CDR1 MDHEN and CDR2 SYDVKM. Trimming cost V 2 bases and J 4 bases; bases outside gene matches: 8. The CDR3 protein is CASSLPPGQWYEQYF. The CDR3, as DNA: TGTGCCAGCAGTTTACCACCGGGACAGTGGTACGAGCAGTACTTC.

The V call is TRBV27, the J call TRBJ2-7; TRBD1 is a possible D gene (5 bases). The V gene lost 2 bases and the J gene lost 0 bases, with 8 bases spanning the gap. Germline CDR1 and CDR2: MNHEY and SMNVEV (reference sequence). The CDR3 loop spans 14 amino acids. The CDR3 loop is CASSLKGVSYEQYF. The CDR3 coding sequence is TGTGCCAGCAGTTTAAAAGGGGTCTCCTACGAGCAGTACTTC.

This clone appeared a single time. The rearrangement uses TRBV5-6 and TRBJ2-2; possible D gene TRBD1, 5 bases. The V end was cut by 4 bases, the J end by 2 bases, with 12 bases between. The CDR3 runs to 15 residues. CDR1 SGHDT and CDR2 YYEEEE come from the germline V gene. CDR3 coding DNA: TGTGCCAGCAGCGCAGGACACAGAAACACCGGGGAGCTGTTTTTT. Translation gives CASSAGHRNTGELFF. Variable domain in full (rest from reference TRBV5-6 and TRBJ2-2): DAGVTQSPTHLIKTRGQQVTLRCSPKSGHDTVSWYQQALGQGPQFIFQYYEEEERQRGNFPDRFSGHQFPNYSSELNVNALLLGDSALYLCASSAGHRNTGELFFGEGSRLTVL.

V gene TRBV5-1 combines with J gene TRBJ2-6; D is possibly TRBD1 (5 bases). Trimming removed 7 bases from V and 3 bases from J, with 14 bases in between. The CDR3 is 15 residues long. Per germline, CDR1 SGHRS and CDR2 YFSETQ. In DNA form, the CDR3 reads TGCGCCAGCCAGGGCCCCATGGGTGGGGCCAACGTCCTGACTTTC. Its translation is CASQGPMGGANVLTF.

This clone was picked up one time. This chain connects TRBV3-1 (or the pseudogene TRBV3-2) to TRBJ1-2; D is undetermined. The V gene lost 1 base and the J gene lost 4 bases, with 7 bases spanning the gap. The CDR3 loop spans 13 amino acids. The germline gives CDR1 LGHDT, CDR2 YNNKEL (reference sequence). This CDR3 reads CASSQVGGYGYTF. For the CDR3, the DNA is TGTGCCAGCAGCCAAGTTGGCGGCTATGGCTACACCTTC.

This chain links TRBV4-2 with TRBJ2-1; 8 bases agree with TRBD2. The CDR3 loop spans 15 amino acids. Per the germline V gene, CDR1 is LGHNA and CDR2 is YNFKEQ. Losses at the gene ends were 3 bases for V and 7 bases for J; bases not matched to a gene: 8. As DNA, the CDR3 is TGTGCCAGCAGCCATTTCTTAGCGGGGTTGAATGAGCAGTTCTTC. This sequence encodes CASSHFLAGLNEQFF.

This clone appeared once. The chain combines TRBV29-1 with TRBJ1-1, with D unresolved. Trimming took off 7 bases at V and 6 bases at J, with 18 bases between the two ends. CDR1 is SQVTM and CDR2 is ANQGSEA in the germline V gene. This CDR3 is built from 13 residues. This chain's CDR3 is CSAGPGEPSEAFF. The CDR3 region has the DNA TGCAGCGCTGGGCCCGGGGAGCCCTCTGAAGCTTTCTTT.

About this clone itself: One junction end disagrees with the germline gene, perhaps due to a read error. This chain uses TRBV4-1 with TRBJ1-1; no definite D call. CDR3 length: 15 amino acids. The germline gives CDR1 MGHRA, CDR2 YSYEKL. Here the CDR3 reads CASTQALRLNTEAFF. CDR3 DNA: TGCGCCAGCACCCAAGCCCTCAGGTTGAACACTGAAGCTTTCTTT.

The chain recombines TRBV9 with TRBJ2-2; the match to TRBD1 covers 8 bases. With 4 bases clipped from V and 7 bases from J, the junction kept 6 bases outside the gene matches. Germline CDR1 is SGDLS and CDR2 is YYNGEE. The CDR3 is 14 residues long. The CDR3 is CASSPRTGYGELFF. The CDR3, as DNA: TGTGCCAGCAGCCCCAGGACAGGGTACGGGGAGCTGTTTTTT.

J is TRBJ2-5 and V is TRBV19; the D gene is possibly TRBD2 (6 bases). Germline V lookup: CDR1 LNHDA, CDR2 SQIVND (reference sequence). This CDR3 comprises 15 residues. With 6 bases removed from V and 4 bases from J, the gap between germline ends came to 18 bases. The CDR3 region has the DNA TGTGCCAGTAGCTCCACGGGGGATTCTTTAGAGACCCAGTACTTC. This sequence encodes CASSSTGDSLETQYF.

For the CDR3, the DNA is TGTGCCAGCAGTTCTAACGGAAACACCATATATTTT. This codes for CASSSNGNTIYF. The V gene is TRBV12-3 or TRBV12-4, the J gene TRBJ1-3; D not certain. Trimming removed 4 bases from V and 4 bases from J, with 5 bases in between. The CDR3 totals 12 residues.

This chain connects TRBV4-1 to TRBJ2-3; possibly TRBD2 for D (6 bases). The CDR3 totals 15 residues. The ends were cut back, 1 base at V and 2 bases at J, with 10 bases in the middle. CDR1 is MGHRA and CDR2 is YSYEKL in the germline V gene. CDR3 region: CASSQGRGPTDTQYF. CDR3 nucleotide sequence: TGCGCCAGCAGCCAAGGGCGGGGCCCCACAGATACGCAGTATTTT.

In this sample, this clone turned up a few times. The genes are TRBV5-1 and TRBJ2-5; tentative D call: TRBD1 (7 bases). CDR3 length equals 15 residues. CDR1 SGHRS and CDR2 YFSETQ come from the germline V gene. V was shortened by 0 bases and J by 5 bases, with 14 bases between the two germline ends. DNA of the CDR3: TGCGCCAGCAGCTTGGCCAGGGGGGTTGGGGAGACCCAGTACTTC. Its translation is CASSLARGVGETQYF.